The source of this T cell receptor (beta chain) is a study of control samples from healthy donors and cancer patients. TCRdb keeps only in-frame clones here, not all; method: immunoSEQ multiplex PCR. Here the sample spans approximately 58,000 clones, 87% being singletons. The V and J ends lost 3 bases and 2 bases respectively, with 11 bases between them. The CDR3 has 15 amino acids. Germline-derived CDR1 and CDR2 are SGHRS and YFSETQ. The clonotype was recovered from a woman aged 60-75 years with lung cancer. The sample comprised PBMCs. V usage is TRBV5-1 and J usage is TRBJ1-4, with D hard to call. CDR3 amino acids: CASSSGGMTNEKLFF. DNA of the CDR3: TGCGCCAGCAGCTCGGGTGGGATGACTAATGAAAAACTGTTTTTT.